This TCR beta chain was identified during a study of CD8 T cells in Susac syndrome. An amount of RNA that ranged from 0.5 to 1 ug was reverse transcribed with random hexamers. TCRdb reprocessed the immunoSEQ multiplex PCR reads with MiXCR, giving one entry per CDR3 protein. The top ten clones hold approximately 0.11% of a sample with 71,000 or so distinct CDR3 sequences, 96% of them seen once. The germline V gene encodes CDR1 SGHNT and CDR2 YENEEA. The length of the CDR3 is 17 residues. The ends were cut back, 2 bases at V and 0 bases at J, with 11 bases in the middle. CD8+ and CD4+ T cells from blood underwent TCR beta sequencing, which was carried out in a high-throughput format.

The TCR originated in a human donor with multiple sclerosis. The rearrangement uses TRBV11-3 and TRBJ1-6, with D perhaps matching TRBD1 (6 bases). The sample comprised CD4+ T cells from PBMCs. The CDR3 loop reads CASSLSAGASYNSPLHF. The DNA for the CDR3 is TGTGCCAGCAGCTTATCCGCGGGGGCCTCCTATAATTCACCCCTCCACTTT.